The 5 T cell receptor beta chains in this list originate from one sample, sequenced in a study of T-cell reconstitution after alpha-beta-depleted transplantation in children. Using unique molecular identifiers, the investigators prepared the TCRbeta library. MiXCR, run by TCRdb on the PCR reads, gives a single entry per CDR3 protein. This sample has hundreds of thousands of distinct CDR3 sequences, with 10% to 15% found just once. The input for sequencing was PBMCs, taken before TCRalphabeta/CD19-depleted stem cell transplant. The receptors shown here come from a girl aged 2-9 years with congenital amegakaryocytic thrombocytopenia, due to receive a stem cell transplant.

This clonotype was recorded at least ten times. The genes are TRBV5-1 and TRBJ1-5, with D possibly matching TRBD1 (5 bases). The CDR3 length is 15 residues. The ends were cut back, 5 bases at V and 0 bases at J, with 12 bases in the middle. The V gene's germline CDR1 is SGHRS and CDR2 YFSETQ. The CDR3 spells CASRRGLNSNQPQHF. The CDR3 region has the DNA TGCGCCAGCAGGCGGGGCCTCAATAGCAATCAGCCCCAGCATTTT.

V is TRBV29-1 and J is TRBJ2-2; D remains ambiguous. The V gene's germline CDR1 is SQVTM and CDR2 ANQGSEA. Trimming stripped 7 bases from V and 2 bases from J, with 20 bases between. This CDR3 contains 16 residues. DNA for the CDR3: TGCAGCGCCCAAAGGGCTGCTGGCGGCAACACCGGGGAGCTGTTTTTT. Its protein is CSAQRAAGGNTGELFF.

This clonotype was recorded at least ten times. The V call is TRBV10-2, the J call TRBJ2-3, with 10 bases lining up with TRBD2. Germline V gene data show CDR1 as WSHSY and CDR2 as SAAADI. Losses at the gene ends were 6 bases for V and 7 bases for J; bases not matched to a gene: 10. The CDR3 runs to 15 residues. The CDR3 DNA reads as TGCGCCAGCAGCAACCCTAGCGGGAGCGTGTATACGCAGTATTTT. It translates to CASSNPSGSVYTQYF.

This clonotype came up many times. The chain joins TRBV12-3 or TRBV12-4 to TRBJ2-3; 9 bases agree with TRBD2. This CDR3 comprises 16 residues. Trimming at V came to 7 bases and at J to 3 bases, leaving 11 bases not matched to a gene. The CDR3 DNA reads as TGTGCCAGCACCTGGACTGAGCGGGAGGTTACAGATACGCAGTATTTT. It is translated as CASTWTEREVTDTQYF.

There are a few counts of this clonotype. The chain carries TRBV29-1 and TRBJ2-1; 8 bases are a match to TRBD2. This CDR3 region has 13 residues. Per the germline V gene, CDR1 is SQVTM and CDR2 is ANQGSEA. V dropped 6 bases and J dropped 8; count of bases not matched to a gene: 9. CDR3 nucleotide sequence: TGCAGCGTGGGGGGACTAGTTCTCCATGAGCAGTTCTTC. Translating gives CSVGGLVLHEQFF.